This TCR beta chain was retrieved from a study of blood T cell repertoires in COVID-19. Study overall: T cells, B-cell-depleted T cells, or PBMCs supplied cDNA or gDNA.

The CDR3 is 17 residues long. Germline V gene data show CDR1 as SGHTA and CDR2 as FQGNSA. V lost 5 bases and J lost 0, with 14 bases in between. The assay was immunoSEQ multiplex PCR, and TCRdb's table has in-frame clones only and misses some. Altogether around 100,000 clones are present, about 80% being singletons, with the ten largest covering around 30%. The chain carries TRBV7-2 and TRBJ2-6, with D possibly TRBD1 on 5 matching bases. The sample consisted of peripheral blood. The sequence derives from a man aged 70-80 years with active or convalescent COVID-19. CDR3 region: CASSPSDTISGANVLTF. The CDR3 nucleotides read TGTGCCAGCAGCCCGTCGGACACCATCTCTGGGGCCAACGTCCTGACTTTC.